Presented here are 3 T cell receptor beta chains from one specimen sequenced in a study of blood T cell repertoires in COVID-19. Only in-frame clones appear in the TCRdb table, and some are missing; sequencing was by immunoSEQ multiplex PCR. The sample holds around 200,000 clones, over 80% seen once. Sequences were obtained from PBMCs or T cells enriched from blood (not recorded which). The origin of the receptors is a young man who had recovered from COVID-19.

This chain joins TRBV4-1 and TRBJ2-3; TRBD2 is a possible D gene (7 bases). There are 18 residues in the CDR3. CDR1 and CDR2 (germline): MGHRA, YSYEKL. V was pared by 1 base and J by 5 bases, with 22 bases between. The CDR3: CASSQGMVRRGRRDTQYF. For the CDR3, the DNA is TGCGCCAGCAGCCAAGGCATGGTTAGGCGGGGGCGGCGAGATACGCAGTATTTT.

CDR3 nucleotides: TGTGCCAGCAGCGAAGACGACAGGGGTAATTCCTACGAGCAGTACTTC. Translated, it gives CASSEDDRGNSYEQYF. The V and J genes are TRBV21-1 and TRBJ2-7; TRBD1 reflects the table's D call only, with no check against the DNA. TRBV21-1 is assigned pseudogene status. This CDR3 is built from 16 residues.

The chain uses TRBV12-3 or TRBV12-4 and TRBJ2-3; perhaps TRBD1 as D (5 bases). This CDR3 is 13 amino acids long. Trimming stripped 8 bases from V and 1 base from J, with 10 bases between. The CDR3 DNA sequence: TGTGCCAGCCGCGAAGGGGGCACAGATACGCAGTATTTT. As protein: CASREGGTDTQYF.